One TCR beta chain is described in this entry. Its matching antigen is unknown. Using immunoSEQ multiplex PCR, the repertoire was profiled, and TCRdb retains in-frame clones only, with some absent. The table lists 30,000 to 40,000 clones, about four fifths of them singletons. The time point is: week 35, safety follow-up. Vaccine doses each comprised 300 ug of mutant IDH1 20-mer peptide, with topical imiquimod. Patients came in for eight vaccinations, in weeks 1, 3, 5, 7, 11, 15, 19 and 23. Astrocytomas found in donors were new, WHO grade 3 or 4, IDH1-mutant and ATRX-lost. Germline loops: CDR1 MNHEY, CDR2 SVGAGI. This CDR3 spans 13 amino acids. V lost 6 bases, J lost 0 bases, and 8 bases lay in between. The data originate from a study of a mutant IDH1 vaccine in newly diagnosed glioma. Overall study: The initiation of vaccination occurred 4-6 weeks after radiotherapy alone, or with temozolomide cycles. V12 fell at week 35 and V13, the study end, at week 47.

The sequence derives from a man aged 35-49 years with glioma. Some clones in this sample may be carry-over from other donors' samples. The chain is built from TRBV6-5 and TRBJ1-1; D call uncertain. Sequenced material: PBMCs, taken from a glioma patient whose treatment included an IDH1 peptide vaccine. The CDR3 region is CASSPAMNTEAFF. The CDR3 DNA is TGTGCCAGCAGCCCAGCAATGAACACTGAAGCTTTCTTT.